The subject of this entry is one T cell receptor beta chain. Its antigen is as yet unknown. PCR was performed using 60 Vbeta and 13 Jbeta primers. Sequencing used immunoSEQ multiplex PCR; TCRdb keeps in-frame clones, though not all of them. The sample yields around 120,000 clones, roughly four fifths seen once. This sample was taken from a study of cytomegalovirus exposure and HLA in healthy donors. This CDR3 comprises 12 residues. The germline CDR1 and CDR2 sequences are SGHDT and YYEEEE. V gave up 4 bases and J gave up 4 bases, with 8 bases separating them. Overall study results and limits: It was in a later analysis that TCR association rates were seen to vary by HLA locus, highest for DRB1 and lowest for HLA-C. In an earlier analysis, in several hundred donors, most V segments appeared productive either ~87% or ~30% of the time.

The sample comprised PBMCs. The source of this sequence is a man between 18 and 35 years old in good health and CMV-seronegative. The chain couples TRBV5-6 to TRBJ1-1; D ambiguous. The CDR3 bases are TGTGCCAGCAGCAATCGGGGCACTGAAGCTTTCTTT. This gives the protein CASSNRGTEAFF.